The clone carrying this TCR beta chain was counted at least ten times. The antigen is unknown. These data belong to a study of metastatic and nonmetastatic thyroid tumors. Study background: Where malignant and benign thyroid patients were concerned, repertoires were compared across blood and tumor or nodule tissue. Findings and caveats of the study: Significantly greater TCR beta diversity was reportedly found in malignant thyroid tumors than in benign nodules (in blood and tumor).

CDR3 size: 12 residues. Between the trimmed V and J ends, which lost 1 base and 0 bases, there was a span of 1 base. Germline CDR1 reads SGHDN; CDR2 reads FVKESK. Thyroid surgery had not been preceded by any treatment in any patient. In the original workflow: What underpinned the distant-metastasis classifier for papillary thyroid cancer was the set of CDR3 differences across clinicopathological groups. TCRdb recomputed clones from the PCR reads via MiXCR. TCRdb, rather than the study authors, made the V and J calls. This sample has more than 10,000 clones, with 25% to 35% found just once. The rearrangement joins TRBV14 to TRBJ2-7; D is unclear. What was sequenced was tumor tissue. This TCR was sampled from a female donor with papillary thyroid cancer or a benign thyroid nodule (not recorded which). Some clones in this sample may be carry-over from other donors' samples. Here the CDR3 DNA reads TGTGCCAGCAGCCAAGGCTCCTACGAGCAGTACTTC. This sequence encodes CASSQGSYEQYF. Together with reference TRBV14 and TRBJ2-7, the CDR3 gives the full variable domain: EAGVTQFPSHSVIEKGQTVTLRCDPISGHDNLYWYRRVMGKEIKFLLHFVKESKQDESGMPNNRFLAERTGGTYSTLKVQPAELEDSGVYFCASSQGSYEQYFGPGTRLTVT.